These 18 T cell receptor beta chains originate from one sample sequenced in a study of T cell changes during pregnancy in multiple sclerosis. TCRdb keeps only in-frame clones here, not all; method: immunoSEQ multiplex PCR. Of under 130,000 clones listed, about nine tenths were seen once; the top ten hold about 3%. The sample was peripheral blood, taken after pregnancy. These receptor sequences come from a female donor with multiple sclerosis, enrolled in a pregnancy study.

The chain is built from TRBV5-1 and TRBJ1-5; TRBD1 matches at 9 bases. The length of the CDR3 is 14 residues. Germline assignment: CDR1 SGHRS and CDR2 YFSETQ. V trimming: 0 bases; J trimming: 5 bases; junction bases outside the gene matches: 0. This CDR3 reads CASSLGDRDQPQHF. The CDR3 DNA reads as TGCGCCAGCAGCTTGGGGGACAGGGATCAGCCCCAGCATTTT.

This clone was picked up a small number of times. The rearrangement links TRBV10-1 to TRBJ2-7; 7 positions agree with TRBD1. Germline trimming cut 0 bases from V and 0 bases from J; bases unmatched to any gene: 14. Per germline, CDR1 WNHNN and CDR2 SYGVQD (reference sequence). This CDR3 has 19 amino acids. The CDR3 region has the DNA TGCGCCAGCAGTGAGTCCCGGCACCTACAGGGGACCCCCTCCTACGAGCAGTACTTC. Residues: CASSESRHLQGTPSYEQYF.

The J gene is TRBJ2-2, the V gene TRBV7-9; D is ambiguous. Germline V gene data show CDR1 as SEHNR and CDR2 as FQNEAQ (reference sequence). The CDR3 loop spans 14 amino acids. V lost 3 bases to trimming and J lost 4 bases, with 9 bases between them. CDR3 sequence (DNA): TGTGCCAGCAGCTTGGGCAGTGGCACCGGGGAGCTGTTTTTT. The encoded protein is CASSLGSGTGELFF.

The chain couples TRBV5-5 to TRBJ1-1; TRBD1 matches at 7 bases. J gave up 0 bases and V 1 base, and 9 bases lay outside the gene matches. Germline V gene lookup returns CDR1 SGHKS and CDR2 YYEKEE (reference sequence). The CDR3 sequence is 17 residues long. The CDR3 DNA reads as TGTGCCAGCAGCTTGCCCTCGGGACAGCCGATGAACACTGAAGCTTTCTTT. This codes for CASSLPSGQPMNTEAFF.

The chain has TRBV7-6 and TRBJ2-3; TRBD2 matches at 15 bases. Germline assignment: CDR1 SGHVS and CDR2 FNYEAQ. V gave up 4 bases and J gave up 0 bases; unmatched junction bases: 5. The CDR3 covers 18 residues. The CDR3 sequence is CASSSGTSGGSSTDTQYF. CDR3 DNA: TGTGCCAGCAGCTCCGGGACTAGCGGGGGGTCTAGCACAGATACGCAGTATTTT.

This rearrangement joins TRBV6-1 to TRBJ2-1; no definite D call. This CDR3 is built from 12 residues. Germline V gene data show CDR1 as MNHNS and CDR2 as SASEGT. V was pared by 5 bases and J by 10 bases, with 12 bases between. This CDR3 is CASSPYGQEQFF. CDR3 DNA sequence: TGTGCCAGCAGTCCCTATGGGCAGGAGCAGTTCTTC.

The chain employs TRBV9 and TRBJ2-1, with 8 bases that match TRBD2. V lost 0 bases and J lost 5; bases outside the gene matches: 7. This CDR3 comprises 16 residues. Per the germline V gene, CDR1 is SGDLS and CDR2 is YYNGEE. DNA for the CDR3: TGTGCCAGCAGCGTAGCATACGGGGGGGCCCACAATGAGCAGTTCTTC. Its protein product is CASSVAYGGAHNEQFF.

CDR3 nucleotide sequence: TGTGCCACCAGCTCGGGGAAACAGGGGGGCCCAGATACGCAGTATTTT. As protein: CATSSGKQGGPDTQYF. The J gene is TRBJ2-3, the V gene TRBV15, with 8 positions matching TRBD1. The CDR3 sequence is 16 residues long. The V gene's germline CDR1 is LNHNV and CDR2 YYDKDF (reference sequence). V gave up 5 bases and J gave up 4 bases; unmatched junction bases: 11.

The table lists this clone with a count of one. CDR3 loop: CASSTTGTGVSTEAFF. In DNA form, the CDR3 reads TGCGCCAGCAGCACCACCGGGACAGGGGTGAGCACTGAAGCTTTCTTT. This chain uses TRBV5-1 with TRBJ1-1, with 10 bases identical to TRBD1. Germline CDR1 is SGHRS and CDR2 is YFSETQ. The CDR3 totals 16 residues. The V segment lost 4 bases and the J segment 4 bases; nucleotides outside the gene matches: 10. Supplemented by reference TRBV5-1 and TRBJ1-1, the full variable domain reads KAGVTQTPRYLIKTRGQQVTLSCSPISGHRSVSWYQQTPGQGLQFLFEYFSETQRNKGNFPGRFSGRQFSNSRSEMNVSTLELGDSALYLCASSTTGTGVSTEAFFGQGTRLTVV.

This chain connects TRBV27 to TRBJ2-7, with D tentatively TRBD1 (6 bases). Germline CDR1 reads MNHEY; CDR2 reads SMNVEV (reference sequence). The ends were cut back, 7 bases at V and 0 bases at J, with 19 bases in the middle. The CDR3 runs to 16 residues. DNA of the CDR3: TGTGCCAGCAAAAGAGGGACACCCAGGGGCTCCTACGAGCAGTACTTC. As protein: CASKRGTPRGSYEQYF.

The chain uses TRBV6-1 and TRBJ1-4, with a possible D match to TRBD1 (6 bases). The CDR3 length is 15 residues. Trimming left V 4 bases short and J 3 bases short, with 12 bases between. The germline V gene encodes CDR1 MNHNS and CDR2 SASEGT. The CDR3 DNA sequence: TGTGCCAGCAGTGCGTTGGCAGGGGCTAATGAAAAACTGTTTTTT. Encoded protein: CASSALAGANEKLFF.

This chain connects TRBV14 to TRBJ2-2; possible D gene TRBD1, 5 bases. The CDR3 covers 17 residues. Trimming cost V 2 bases and J 4 bases, with 17 bases left between them. Germline values: CDR1 SGHDN, CDR2 FVKESK. Written as DNA, the CDR3 is TGTGCCAGCAGCCAATACCCCTCTGGGGCCGGCACCGGGGAGCTGTTTTTT. It yields the protein CASSQYPSGAGTGELFF.

The chain links TRBV7-9 to TRBJ2-3, with D possibly matching TRBD2 (6 bases). CDR1 SEHNR and CDR2 FQNEAQ come from the germline V gene (reference sequence). Trimming removed 1 base from V and 2 bases from J, with 16 bases in between. The CDR3 is 17 amino acids. This chain's CDR3 is CASSLESISGYTDTQYF. The CDR3 DNA follows: TGTGCCAGCAGCTTAGAGTCGATTAGCGGTTACACAGATACGCAGTATTTT.

A few counts support this clone. This chain joins TRBV2 and TRBJ2-6; D possibly corresponds to TRBD1 (5 bases). The CDR3 spans 17 residues. Deletions cut 4 bases from V and 3 bases from J, with 16 bases between. In germline, CDR1 is SNHLY, CDR2 FYNNEI. CDR3 sequence: CASSGETASFGANVLTF. CDR3 coding DNA: TGTGCCAGCAGTGGAGAGACAGCCTCGTTTGGGGCCAACGTCCTGACTTTC.

The chain employs TRBV30 and TRBJ1-1; perhaps TRBD1 as D (5 bases). Trimming left V 5 bases short and J 1 base short, with 14 bases between. CDR1 is GTSNPN, CDR2 SVGIG, per germline (reference sequence). The CDR3 has 14 residues. CDR3 sequence reads: CAWGQGEGNTEAFF. As DNA, the CDR3 is TGTGCCTGGGGACAAGGGGAAGGGAACACTGAAGCTTTCTTT.

The chain links TRBV9 to TRBJ1-5; D remains ambiguous. V lost 2 bases to trimming and J lost 6 bases, with 9 bases between them. CDR1 and CDR2 from the germline V gene are SGDLS and YYNGEE. The CDR3 covers 13 residues. CDR3 region: CASSVSDSQPQHF. The CDR3 DNA sequence: TGTGCCAGCAGCGTGAGTGACTCTCAGCCCCAGCATTTT.

The J gene is TRBJ1-2, the V gene TRBV18; 7 nucleotides match TRBD1. This CDR3 has 15 amino acids. Per germline, CDR1 KGHSH and CDR2 LQKENI. V lost 3 bases and J lost 3; bases outside the gene matches: 7. The CDR3 sequence: CASSPLTGSDYGYTF. In nucleotides, the CDR3 is TGTGCCAGCTCACCTTTGACAGGGTCCGACTATGGCTACACCTTC.

This chain joins TRBV18 and TRBJ2-7, with TRBD2 identical over 7 bases. This CDR3 contains 14 residues. Per the germline V gene, CDR1 is KGHSH and CDR2 is LQKENI. Unmatched junction bases numbered 8, after V lost 7 bases and J lost 2 bases. The CDR3 sequence: CASLGASGAYEQYF. CDR3 in DNA: TGTGCCAGCTTAGGAGCCAGCGGGGCCTACGAGCAGTACTTC.